This TCR beta chain is from a study of early T cells in non-severe SARS-CoV-2 infection. At the level of the study: Chains from this unsorted whole-blood bulk RNA could not be paired. The study's findings and limits: Clonotype matching in VDJdb favored anti-spike CD8 responses and did not capture private and CD4 specificities.

V lost 3 bases, J lost 0 bases, and 14 bases lay in between. Germline values: CDR1 GTSNPN, CDR2 SVGIG (reference sequence). This CDR3 is 15 amino acids long. cDNA molecules, individually, were tagged with unique molecular identifiers. A single record per CDR3 protein comes from TCRdb applying MiXCR to the 5' RACE reads. The table has about 110,000 distinct CDR3 sequences, over 10% seen once. This clonotype was seen at least ten times. Its antigen is unidentified. This chain links TRBV30 with TRBJ1-1, with D perhaps matching TRBD1 (5 bases). The sample taken for sequencing was whole blood. This clonotype was sampled from an adult who was a healthcare worker with PCR-confirmed SARS-CoV-2 infection or an uninfected control (not recorded which). For the CDR3, the DNA is TGTGCCTGGAGCCCAGGGTCCCGAATGAACACTGAAGCTTTCTTT. It codes for CAWSPGSRMNTEAFF.